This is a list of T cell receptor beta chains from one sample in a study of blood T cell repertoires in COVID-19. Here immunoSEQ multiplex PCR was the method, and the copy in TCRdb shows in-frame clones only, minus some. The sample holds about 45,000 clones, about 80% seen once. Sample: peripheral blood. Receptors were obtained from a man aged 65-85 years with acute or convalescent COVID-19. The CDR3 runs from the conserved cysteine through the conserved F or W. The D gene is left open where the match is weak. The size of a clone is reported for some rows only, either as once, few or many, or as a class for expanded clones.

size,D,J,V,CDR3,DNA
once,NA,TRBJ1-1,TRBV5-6,CASSMTGNTEAFF,TGTGCCAGCAGCATGACAGGGAACACTGAAGCTTTCTTT
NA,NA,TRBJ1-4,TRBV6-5,CASSTGTTTNEKLFF,TGTGCCAGCAGCACCGGGACAACAACTAATGAAAAACTGTTTTTT
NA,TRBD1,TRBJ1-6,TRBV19,CASSILVRQGSYNSPLHF,TGTGCCAGTAGTATCCTAGTTCGACAGGGATCCTATAATTCACCCCTCCACTTT
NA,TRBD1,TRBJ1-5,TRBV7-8,CASSLGQGGQPQHF,TGTGCCAGCAGCCTAGGACAGGGAGGTCAGCCCCAGCATTTT
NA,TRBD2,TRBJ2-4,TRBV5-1,CATSPPFHGLAGNLLAKNIQYF,TGCGCCACCTCCCCCCCTTTTCACGGACTAGCGGGTAATCTTTTAGCCAAAAACATTCAGTACTTC
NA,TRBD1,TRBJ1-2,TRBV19,CASRERDSNYGYTF,TGTGCCAGTAGGGAAAGGGACAGCAACTATGGCTACACCTTC
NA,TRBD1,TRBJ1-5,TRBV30,CAWSGGQINQPQHF,TGTGCCTGGAGTGGGGGACAGATAAATCAGCCCCAGCATTTT
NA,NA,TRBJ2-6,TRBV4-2,CASSPPGPGANVLTF,TGTGCCAGCAGCCCCCCTGGGCCTGGGGCCAACGTCCTGACTTTC
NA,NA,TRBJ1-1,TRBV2,CASSATMNTEAFF,TGTGCCAGCAGTGCGACTATGAACACTGAAGCTTTCTTT
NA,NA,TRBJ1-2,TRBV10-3,CAITSEQGLGYTF,TGTGCCATCACGTCGGAGCAGGGTCTCGGCTACACCTTC
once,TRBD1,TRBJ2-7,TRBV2,CASSSGTGAYEQYF,TGTGCCAGCAGTTCCGGGACAGGGGCCTACGAGCAGTACTTC
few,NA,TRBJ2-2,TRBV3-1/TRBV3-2,CASSQAIGTGELFF,TGTGCCAGCAGCCAAGCGATCGGGACCGGGGAGCTGTTTTTT
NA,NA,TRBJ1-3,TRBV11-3,CASSSTSYAGNTIYF,TGTGCCAGCAGCTCCACTTCCTACGCCGGAAACACCATATATTTT
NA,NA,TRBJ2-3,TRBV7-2,CASSTGARGGADTQYF,TGTGCCAGCAGTACCGGAGCTAGAGGGGGGGCAGATACGCAGTATTTT
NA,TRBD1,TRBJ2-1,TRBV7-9,CASSLTGGLSYNEQFF,TGTGCCAGCAGCCTTACAGGGGGACTCTCCTACAATGAGCAGTTCTTC
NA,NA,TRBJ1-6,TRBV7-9,CASSLDLRNNSPLHF,TGTGCCAGCAGCTTAGATTTGAGAAATAATTCACCCCTCCACTTT
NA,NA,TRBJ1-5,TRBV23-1,CASSQLTVDNQPQHF,TGCGCCAGCAGTCAATTAACAGTGGACAATCAGCCCCAGCATTTT
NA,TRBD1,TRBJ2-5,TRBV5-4,CASSWSGTAETQYF,TGTGCCAGCAGCTGGTCCGGGACAGCGGAGACCCAGTACTTC
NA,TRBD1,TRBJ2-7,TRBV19,CASSKATGQGVSYEQYF,TGTGCCAGTAGTAAGGCCACCGGACAGGGGGTATCCTACGAGCAGTACTTC
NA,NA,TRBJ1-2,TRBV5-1,CASSLEGRTIYGYTF,TGCGCCAGCAGCTTGGAGGGACGGACTATCTATGGCTACACCTTC
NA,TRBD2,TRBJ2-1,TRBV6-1,CASSEGGLAAVNEQFF,TGTGCCAGCAGTGAAGGCGGACTAGCGGCGGTTAATGAGCAGTTCTTC
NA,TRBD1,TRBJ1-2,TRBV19,CATAPRRGLYYGYTF,TGTGCCACTGCCCCCCGCAGGGGGCTTTACTATGGCTACACCTTC
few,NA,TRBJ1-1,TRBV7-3,CASSLTGNTEAFF,TGTGCCAGCAGCTTGACAGGGAACACTGAAGCTTTCTTT
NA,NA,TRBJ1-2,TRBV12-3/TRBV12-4,CASSPRSSYGYTF,TGTGCCAGCAGTCCCCGTTCGAGCTATGGCTACACCTTC